This is a list of T cell receptor beta chains from one sample in a study of cytomegalovirus exposure and HLA in healthy donors. Using immunoSEQ multiplex PCR, the repertoire was profiled, and TCRdb retains in-frame clones only, with some absent. The sample yields approximately 230,000 clones, about 90% seen once. Sequencing was carried out using PBMCs. Receptors originate from a man between 18 and 35 years old in good health and CMV-seropositive. Both conserved end residues are part of each CDR3. The D gene is left open where the match is weak. A clone size is listed for some rows: how often the clone was seen (once, few, many), or a class if it is expanded.

cdr3_nt: TGTGCCAGCAGCCCAGGGCGGACCTACGAGCAGTACTTC
cdr3_aa: CASSPGRTYEQYF
cdr3_length: 13
clone_size: NA
v_call: TRBV5-4
d_call: NA
j_call: TRBJ2-7

cdr3_nt: TGTGCCAGCAGGGACTCGGCCTACGAGCAGTACTTC
cdr3_aa: CASRDSAYEQYF
cdr3_length: 12
clone_size: NA
v_call: TRBV6-6
d_call: NA
j_call: TRBJ2-7

cdr3_nt: TGCGCCAGCAGCTTGGAGCCGGACAGGGGGGTACTAGGCTATGGCTACACCTTC
cdr3_aa: CASSLEPDRGVLGYGYTF
cdr3_length: 18
clone_size: NA
v_call: TRBV5-1
d_call: TRBD1
j_call: TRBJ1-2

cdr3_nt: TGTGCCAGCAGCCCCTCGGGCAGGGGAAACACCATATATTTT
cdr3_aa: CASSPSGRGNTIYF
cdr3_length: 14
clone_size: NA
v_call: TRBV11-2
d_call: NA
j_call: TRBJ1-3

cdr3_nt: TGCGCCAGCAGCAGTGGGACTAGCGGGGGCAATGAGCAGTTCTTC
cdr3_aa: CASSSGTSGGNEQFF
cdr3_length: 15
clone_size: NA
v_call: TRBV5-1
d_call: TRBD2
j_call: TRBJ2-1

cdr3_nt: TGCGCCAGCAGCCAGCTAGCGGGGGACTTGAACACCGGGGAGCTGTTTTTT
cdr3_aa: CASSQLAGDLNTGELFF
cdr3_length: 17
clone_size: NA
v_call: TRBV4-3
d_call: TRBD2
j_call: TRBJ2-2

cdr3_nt: TGTGCCAGCTCAACAACAGGGGCATGGACCACTGAAGCTTTCTTT
cdr3_aa: CASSTTGAWTTEAFF
cdr3_length: 15
clone_size: once
v_call: TRBV28
d_call: TRBD1
j_call: TRBJ1-1

cdr3_nt: TGTGCCACCAGCAGAGATCCGAGGGATATACTTAGGAATGAGCAGTTCTTC
cdr3_aa: CATSRDPRDILRNEQFF
cdr3_length: 17
clone_size: NA
v_call: TRBV15
d_call: NA
j_call: TRBJ2-1

cdr3_nt: TGTGCCTGGAGTGTAGGGGCTGCCTCCTACGAGCAGTACTTC
cdr3_aa: CAWSVGAASYEQYF
cdr3_length: 14
clone_size: NA
v_call: TRBV30
d_call: NA
j_call: TRBJ2-7

cdr3_nt: TGCGCCAGCAGCTTGGTACTAGCACGTCACTTAGGGGAGACCCAGTACTTC
cdr3_aa: CASSLVLARHLGETQYF
cdr3_length: 17
clone_size: NA
v_call: TRBV5-1
d_call: NA
j_call: TRBJ2-5

cdr3_nt: TGTGCCAGCAGCCAAGATCCAGGGGGCTACACCGGGGAGCTGTTTTTT
cdr3_aa: CASSQDPGGYTGELFF
cdr3_length: 16
clone_size: NA
v_call: TRBV4-2
d_call: TRBD1
j_call: TRBJ2-2

cdr3_nt: TGTGCCAGCAGGTGGACTAGCGGGAGTGCGAACACCGGGGAGCTGTTTTTT
cdr3_aa: CASRWTSGSANTGELFF
cdr3_length: 17
clone_size: NA
v_call: TRBV11-2
d_call: TRBD2
j_call: TRBJ2-2

cdr3_nt: TGTGCCAGCAGTACCCTGCAGCTTTACGAGCAGTACTTC
cdr3_aa: CASSTLQLYEQYF
cdr3_length: 13
clone_size: once
v_call: TRBV28
d_call: NA
j_call: TRBJ2-7

cdr3_nt: TGTGCCAGCAGTAGATTGACAGGGGCGAACTATGGCTACACCTTC
cdr3_aa: CASSRLTGANYGYTF
cdr3_length: 15
clone_size: NA
v_call: TRBV28
d_call: TRBD1
j_call: TRBJ1-2

cdr3_nt: TGTGCCAGCTCACCAATCAGCGAGACCCAGTACTTC
cdr3_aa: CASSPISETQYF
cdr3_length: 12
clone_size: NA
v_call: TRBV18
d_call: NA
j_call: TRBJ2-5

cdr3_nt: TGCGCCAGCTGCCTCGCAGGGGGGGCCCACGAGCAGTACTTC
cdr3_aa: CASCLAGGAHEQYF
cdr3_length: 14
clone_size: NA
v_call: TRBV5-1
d_call: NA
j_call: TRBJ2-7

cdr3_nt: TGTGCCAGCAGTTTAGGAGGCACCCTCTACGAGCAGTACTTC
cdr3_aa: CASSLGGTLYEQYF
cdr3_length: 14
clone_size: few
v_call: TRBV27
d_call: NA
j_call: TRBJ2-7

cdr3_nt: TGTGCCAGCAGCGTCCTAATAGCGGCAAACACAGATACGCAGTATTTT
cdr3_aa: CASSVLIAANTDTQYF
cdr3_length: 16
clone_size: once
v_call: TRBV5-5
d_call: NA
j_call: TRBJ2-3

cdr3_nt: TGTGCCACCAGCAGAGAGGTACTGGCGGCCGCGGGGGAGCAGTACTTC
cdr3_aa: CATSREVLAAAGEQYF
cdr3_length: 16
clone_size: NA
v_call: TRBV15
d_call: NA
j_call: TRBJ2-7

cdr3_nt: TGCAGCGTGGCCCTTGGTAGCGGGACATACAATGAGCAGTTCTTC
cdr3_aa: CSVALGSGTYNEQFF
cdr3_length: 15
clone_size: NA
v_call: TRBV29-1
d_call: TRBD2
j_call: TRBJ2-1

cdr3_nt: TGCAGCGTTGAAGATTTCGGGACTGAAGCTTTCTTT
cdr3_aa: CSVEDFGTEAFF
cdr3_length: 12
clone_size: NA
v_call: TRBV29-1
d_call: NA
j_call: TRBJ1-1

cdr3_nt: TGTGCCAGCAGCCTCCGGGACAGGGCCTACGAGCAGTACTTC
cdr3_aa: CASSLRDRAYEQYF
cdr3_length: 14
clone_size: NA
v_call: TRBV7-9
d_call: TRBD1
j_call: TRBJ2-7

cdr3_nt: TGTGCCAGCAGCTTGATCCAGTCAGATCAGCCCCAGCATTTT
cdr3_aa: CASSLIQSDQPQHF
cdr3_length: 14
clone_size: NA
v_call: TRBV5-8
d_call: NA
j_call: TRBJ1-5

cdr3_nt: TGCGCCAGCAGCTTGACTATTGGCGGGGCTGGGGCCAACGTCCTGACTTTC
cdr3_aa: CASSLTIGGAGANVLTF
cdr3_length: 17
clone_size: NA
v_call: TRBV5-1
d_call: NA
j_call: TRBJ2-6

cdr3_nt: TGTGCCTGGTCCGGGACAGTAAAAACTGAAGCTTTCTTT
cdr3_aa: CAWSGTVKTEAFF
cdr3_length: 13
clone_size: NA
v_call: TRBV30
d_call: TRBD1
j_call: TRBJ1-1

cdr3_nt: TGTGCCAGCAGTTTGGACAGGGACCTTCACCGGCATGGCTACACCTTC
cdr3_aa: CASSLDRDLHRHGYTF
cdr3_length: 16
clone_size: NA
v_call: TRBV5-4
d_call: TRBD1
j_call: TRBJ1-2

cdr3_nt: TGTGCCAGCAGTCCAGGGGGATCGGGACAGCCCCAGCATTTT
cdr3_aa: CASSPGGSGQPQHF
cdr3_length: 14
clone_size: NA
v_call: TRBV27
d_call: TRBD1
j_call: TRBJ1-5